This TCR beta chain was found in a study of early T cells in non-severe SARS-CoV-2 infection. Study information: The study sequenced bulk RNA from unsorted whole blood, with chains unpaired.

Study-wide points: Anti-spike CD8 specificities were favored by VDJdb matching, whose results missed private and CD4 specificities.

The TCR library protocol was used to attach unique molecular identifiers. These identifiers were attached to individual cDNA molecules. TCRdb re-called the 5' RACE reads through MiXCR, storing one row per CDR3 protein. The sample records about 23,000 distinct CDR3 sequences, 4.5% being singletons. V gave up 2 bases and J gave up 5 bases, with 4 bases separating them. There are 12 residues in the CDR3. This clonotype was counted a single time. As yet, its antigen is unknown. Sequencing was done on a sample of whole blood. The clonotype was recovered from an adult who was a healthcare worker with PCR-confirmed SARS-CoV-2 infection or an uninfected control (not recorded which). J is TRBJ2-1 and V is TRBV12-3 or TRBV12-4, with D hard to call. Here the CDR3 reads CASSLMDNEQFF. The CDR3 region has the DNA TGTGCCAGCAGTTTAATGGACAATGAGCAGTTCTTC.